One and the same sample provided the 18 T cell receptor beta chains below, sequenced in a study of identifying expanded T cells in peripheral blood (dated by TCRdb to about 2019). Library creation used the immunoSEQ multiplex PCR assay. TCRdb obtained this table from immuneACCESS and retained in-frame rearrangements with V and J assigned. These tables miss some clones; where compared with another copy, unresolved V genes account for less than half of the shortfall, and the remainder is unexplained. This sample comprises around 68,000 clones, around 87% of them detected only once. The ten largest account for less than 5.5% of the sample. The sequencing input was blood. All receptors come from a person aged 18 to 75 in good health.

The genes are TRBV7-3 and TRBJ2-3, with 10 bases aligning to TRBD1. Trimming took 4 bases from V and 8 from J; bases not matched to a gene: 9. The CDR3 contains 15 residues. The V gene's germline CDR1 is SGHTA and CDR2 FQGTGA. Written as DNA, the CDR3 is TGTGCCAGCAGCTCGACAGGGGGCGAAGGGGTTACGCAGTATTTT. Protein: CASSSTGGEGVTQYF.

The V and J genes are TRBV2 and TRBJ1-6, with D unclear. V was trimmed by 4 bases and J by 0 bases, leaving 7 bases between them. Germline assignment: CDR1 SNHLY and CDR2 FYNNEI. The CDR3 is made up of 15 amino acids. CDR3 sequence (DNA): TGTGCCAGCAGTGTACAGAGCTCCTATAATTCACCCCTCCACTTT. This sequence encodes CASSVQSSYNSPLHF.

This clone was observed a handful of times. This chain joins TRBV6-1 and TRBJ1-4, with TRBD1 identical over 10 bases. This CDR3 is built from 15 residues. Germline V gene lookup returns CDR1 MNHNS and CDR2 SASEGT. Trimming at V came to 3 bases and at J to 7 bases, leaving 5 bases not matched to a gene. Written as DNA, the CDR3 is TGTGCCAGCAGTGAGCCGGGACAGGGGAGTGAAAAACTGTTTTTT. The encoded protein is CASSEPGQGSEKLFF.

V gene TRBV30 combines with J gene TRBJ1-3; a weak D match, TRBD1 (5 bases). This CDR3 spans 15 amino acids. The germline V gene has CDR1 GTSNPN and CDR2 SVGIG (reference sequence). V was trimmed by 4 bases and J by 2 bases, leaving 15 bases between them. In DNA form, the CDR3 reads TGTGCCTGGATCCGCCCCCAGGGTCCTGGAAACACCATATATTTT. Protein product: CAWIRPQGPGNTIYF.

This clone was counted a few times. The CDR3 is CASSVSGGVDYNEQFF. CDR3 DNA sequence: TGTGCCAGCAGTGTAAGCGGGGGGGTAGACTACAATGAGCAGTTCTTC. This chain joins TRBV6-4 and TRBJ2-1; TRBD2 matches 10 bases. Germline V gives CDR1 MRHNA, CDR2 SNTAGT. The CDR3 is made up of 16 amino acids. Losses at the gene ends were 4 bases for V and 3 bases for J; bases not matched to a gene: 6.

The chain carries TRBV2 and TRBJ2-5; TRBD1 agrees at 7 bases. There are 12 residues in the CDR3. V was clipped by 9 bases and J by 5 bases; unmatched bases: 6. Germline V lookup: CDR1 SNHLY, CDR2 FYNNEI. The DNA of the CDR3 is TGTGCCAGAGAGGGGGCAGGGGAGACCCAGTACTTC. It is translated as CAREGAGETQYF. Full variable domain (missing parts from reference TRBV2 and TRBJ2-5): EPEVTQTPSHQVTQMGQEVILRCVPISNHLYFYWYRQILGQKVEFLVSFYNNEISEKSEIFDDQFSVERPDGSNFTLKIRSTKLEDSAMYFCAREGAGETQYFGPGTRLLVL.

The CDR3 bases are TGTGCCAGCAGTTTTAACCCCAATCAGCCCCAGCATTTT. It yields the protein CASSFNPNQPQHF. The chain is built from TRBV28 and TRBJ1-5; D uncertain. Germline values: CDR1 MDHEN, CDR2 SYDVKM. Trimming cost V 3 bases and J 3 bases, with 6 bases left between them. The CDR3 spans 13 residues.

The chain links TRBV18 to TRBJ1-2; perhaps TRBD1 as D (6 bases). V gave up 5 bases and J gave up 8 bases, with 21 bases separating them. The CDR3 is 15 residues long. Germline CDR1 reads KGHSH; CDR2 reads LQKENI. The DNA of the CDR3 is TGTGCCAGCTCAGCGGGGGCCGTCGGCGGGGGCGGCTACACCTTC. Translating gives CASSAGAVGGGGYTF.

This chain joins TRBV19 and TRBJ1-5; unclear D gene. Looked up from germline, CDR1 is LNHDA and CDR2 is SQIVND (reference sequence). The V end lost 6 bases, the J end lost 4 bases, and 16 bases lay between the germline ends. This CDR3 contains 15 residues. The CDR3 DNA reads TGTGCCAGTAGATTAGCGGTGGCACCAAATCAGCCCCAGCATTTT. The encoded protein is CASRLAVAPNQPQHF. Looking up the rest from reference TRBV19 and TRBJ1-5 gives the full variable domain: DGGITQSPKYLFRKEGQNVTLSCEQNLNHDAMYWYRQDPGQGLRLIYYSQIVNDFQKGDIAEGYSVSREKKESFPLTVTSAQKNPTAFYLCASRLAVAPNQPQHFGDGTRLSIL.

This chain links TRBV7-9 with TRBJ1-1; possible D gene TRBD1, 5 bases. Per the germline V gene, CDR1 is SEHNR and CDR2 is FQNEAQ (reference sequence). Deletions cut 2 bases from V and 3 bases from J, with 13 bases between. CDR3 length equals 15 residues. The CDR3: CASSLRALTDTEAFF. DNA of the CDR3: TGTGCCAGCAGCTTAAGGGCTCTGACAGACACTGAAGCTTTCTTT.

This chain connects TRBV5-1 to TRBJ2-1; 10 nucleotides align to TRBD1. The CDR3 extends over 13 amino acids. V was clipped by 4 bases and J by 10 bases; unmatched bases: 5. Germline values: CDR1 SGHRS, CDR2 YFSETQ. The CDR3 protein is CASSRTGGGEQFF. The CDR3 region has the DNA TGCGCCAGCAGCAGGACAGGGGGTGGCGAGCAGTTCTTC.

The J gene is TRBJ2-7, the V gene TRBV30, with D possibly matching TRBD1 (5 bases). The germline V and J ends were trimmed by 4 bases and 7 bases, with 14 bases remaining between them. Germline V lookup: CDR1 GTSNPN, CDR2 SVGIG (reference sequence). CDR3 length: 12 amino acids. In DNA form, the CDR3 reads TGTGCCTGGAACAGGAACCCTGGGGAGCAGTACTTC. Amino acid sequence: CAWNRNPGEQYF.

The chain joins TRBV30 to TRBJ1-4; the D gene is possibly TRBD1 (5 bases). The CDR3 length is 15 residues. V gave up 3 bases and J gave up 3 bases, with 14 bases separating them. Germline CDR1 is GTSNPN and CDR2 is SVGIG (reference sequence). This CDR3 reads CAWRQGSASNEKLFF. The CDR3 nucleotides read TGTGCCTGGAGGCAGGGAAGTGCCTCTAATGAAAAACTGTTTTTT. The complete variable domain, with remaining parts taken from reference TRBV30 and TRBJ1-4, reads SQTIHQWPATLVQPVGSPLSLECTVEGTSNPNLYWYRQAAGRGLQLLFYSVGIGQISSEVPQNLSASRPQDRQFILSSKKLLLSDSGFYLCAWRQGSASNEKLFFGSGTQLSVL.

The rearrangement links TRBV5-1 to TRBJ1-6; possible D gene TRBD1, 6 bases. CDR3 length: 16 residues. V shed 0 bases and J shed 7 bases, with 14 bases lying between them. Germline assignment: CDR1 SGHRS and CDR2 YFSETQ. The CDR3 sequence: CASSLVGTGWNSPLHF. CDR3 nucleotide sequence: TGCGCCAGCAGCTTGGTCGGTACAGGGTGGAATTCACCCCTCCACTTT.

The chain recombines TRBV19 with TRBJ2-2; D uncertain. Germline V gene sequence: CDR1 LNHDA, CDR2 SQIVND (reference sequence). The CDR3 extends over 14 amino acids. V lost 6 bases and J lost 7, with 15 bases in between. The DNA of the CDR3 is TGTGCCAGTAGCCCCGGCGCCGGGCACGGGGAGCTGTTTTTT. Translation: CASSPGAGHGELFF.

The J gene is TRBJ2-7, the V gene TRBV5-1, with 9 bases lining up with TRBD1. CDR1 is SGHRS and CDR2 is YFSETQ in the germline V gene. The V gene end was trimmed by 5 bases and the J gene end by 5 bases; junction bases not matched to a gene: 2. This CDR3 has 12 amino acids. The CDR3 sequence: CASRQGADEQYF. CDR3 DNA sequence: TGCGCCAGCAGACAGGGGGCGGACGAGCAGTACTTC.

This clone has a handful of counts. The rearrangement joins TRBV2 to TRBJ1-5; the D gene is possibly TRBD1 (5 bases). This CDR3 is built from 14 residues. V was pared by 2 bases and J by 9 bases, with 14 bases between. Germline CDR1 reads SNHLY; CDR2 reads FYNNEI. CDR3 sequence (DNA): TGTGCCAGCAGTGAAAGAGGGACCCGTGCGCCCCAGCATTTT. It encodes CASSERGTRAPQHF.

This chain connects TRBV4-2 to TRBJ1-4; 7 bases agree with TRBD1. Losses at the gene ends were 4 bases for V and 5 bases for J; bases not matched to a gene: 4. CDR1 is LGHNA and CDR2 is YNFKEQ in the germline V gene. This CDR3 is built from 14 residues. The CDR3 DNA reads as TGTGCCAGCAGCCTCGGACAGGAGAATGAAAAACTGTTTTTT. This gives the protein CASSLGQENEKLFF.